This T cell receptor beta chain appears in the sequencing data of a study of cytomegalovirus exposure and HLA in healthy donors. General study findings and limits: As a later analysis showed, a missense DCLRE1C variant was linked to trimming of TCR beta V- and J-genes. Because they were indistinguishable, some V segments, including TRBV6-2 and TRBV6-3, were excluded.

Primers included in the PCR were 60 Vbeta and 13 Jbeta primers. Generated by immunoSEQ multiplex PCR, the TCRdb table keeps only in-frame clones and is missing some. The data contain tens of thousands of clones, about 78% of them seen just once; the ten biggest clones take up approximately 3.5%. CDR3 length: 13 residues. V shed 5 bases and J shed 7 bases, with 9 bases lying between them. From germline, CDR1 is MRHNA and CDR2 SNTAGT. Concerning this clone: Its antigen is unknown.

The sample comprised PBMCs. This TCR came from a woman aged 25 to 39 in good health and CMV-seronegative. The chain is built from TRBV6-4 and TRBJ1-6; no clear D. The chain's CDR3 is CASSPMRNSPLHF. CDR3 in DNA: TGTGCCAGCAGTCCTATGAGAAATTCACCCCTCCACTTT.